Below, 19 T cell receptor beta chains from the same sample are listed, as sequenced in a study of blood T cell repertoires in COVID-19. Libraries were prepared by immunoSEQ multiplex PCR; TCRdb keeps only in-frame clonotypes and omits some of them. The table includes 200,000 to 250,000 clones, about 84% detected once. What was sequenced was PBMCs or T cells enriched from blood (not recorded which). These receptors originate from a man aged 55 to 70 who had recovered from COVID-19.

For the CDR3, the DNA is TGTGCCAGCAGCCCGACCTCAGGGGGTCTTGGCTACACCTTC. Protein product: CASSPTSGGLGYTF. This chain connects TRBV4-2 to TRBJ1-2; 7 bases agree with TRBD1. Germline loops: CDR1 LGHNA, CDR2 YNFKEQ. CDR3 length: 14 amino acids. After removal of 4 bases from V and 7 bases from J, the junction contained 9 bases not matched to a gene.

This clone is a singleton in its sample. The V and J genes are TRBV10-2 and TRBJ1-2, with a tentative D call TRBD1 (5 bases). V gave up 3 bases and J gave up 0 bases, with 11 bases separating them. Germline V gene sequence: CDR1 WSHSY, CDR2 SAAADI. The CDR3 totals 15 residues. The DNA for the CDR3 is TGCGCCAGCAGTGAAACCAGACAGTCTAACTATGGCTACACCTTC. It is translated as CASSETRQSNYGYTF.

The chain uses TRBV4-1 and TRBJ2-3, with a tentative D call TRBD2 (5 bases). Germline values: CDR1 MGHRA, CDR2 YSYEKL. The CDR3 loop spans 15 amino acids. V lost 1 base to trimming and J lost 0 bases, with 8 bases between them. The CDR3 DNA is TGCGCCAGCAGCCAAGGAGGGATTAGCACAGATACGCAGTATTTT. Its protein is CASSQGGISTDTQYF.

This clone has only one observation. The J gene is TRBJ2-6, the V gene TRBV9; D unresolved. The length of the CDR3 is 15 residues. Trimming removed 0 bases from V and 0 bases from J, with 4 bases in between. Germline assignment: CDR1 SGDLS and CDR2 YYNGEE. CDR3 amino acids: CASSVAVSGANVLTF. The CDR3 DNA reads as TGTGCCAGCAGCGTAGCGGTCTCTGGGGCCAACGTCCTGACTTTC.

Judged by abundance, this clone is medium-sized. J is TRBJ2-7 and V is TRBV6-1, with 8 nucleotides matching TRBD2. This CDR3 has 15 amino acids. Germline V gene lookup returns CDR1 MNHNS and CDR2 SASEGT. Unmatched junction bases numbered 3, after V lost 0 bases and J lost 2 bases. The CDR3 bases are TGTGCCAGCAGTGAAGCGAGCGGGGGACCCTACGAGCAGTACTTC. This encodes CASSEASGGPYEQYF.

This sequence joins TRBV7-2 and TRBJ1-1; D is possibly TRBD1 (5 bases). The germline gives CDR1 SGHTA, CDR2 FQGNSA. CDR3 length: 13 residues. Trimming cost V 6 bases and J 1 base, with 9 bases left between them. CDR3 bases: TGTGCCAGCAGAAAGGACACGAACACTGAAGCTTTCTTT. Amino acid sequence: CASRKDTNTEAFF.

This CDR3 is CATKGGTSDTGELFF. As DNA, the CDR3 is TGTGCCACAAAAGGTGGGACAAGCGACACCGGGGAGCTGTTTTTT. V and J are TRBV19 and TRBJ2-2; a weak D match, TRBD1 (6 bases). The germline gives CDR1 LNHDA, CDR2 SQIVND (reference sequence). This CDR3 spans 15 amino acids. V was pared by 10 bases and J by 3 bases, with 18 bases between.

A note on this clone: This sample also contains other DNA sequences that code for the same CDR3. J is TRBJ2-3 and V is TRBV29-1, with D tentatively TRBD1 (5 bases). V shed 4 bases and J shed 3 bases, with 8 bases lying between them. CDR1 and CDR2 (germline): SQVTM, ANQGSEA. This CDR3 has 12 residues. The CDR3 nucleotides read TGCAGCGTTGCTAGGGGAACAGATACGCAGTATTTT. Amino acids: CSVARGTDTQYF.

The gene calls are TRBV20-1 and TRBJ1-5; 11 bases are shared with TRBD1. CDR1 and CDR2 (germline): DFQATT, SNEGSKA (reference sequence). With V trimmed by 6 bases and J by 5 bases, 6 bases remained unmatched. The CDR3 covers 14 residues. The CDR3 bases are TGCAGTGCCAGTGGGGGACAGGGGGATCAGCCCCAGCATTTT. As protein: CSASGGQGDQPQHF.

The rearrangement joins TRBV6-2 or TRBV6-3 to TRBJ1-3; 8 bases align to TRBD1. The CDR3 length is 18 residues. CDR1 and CDR2 from the germline V gene are MNHEY and SVGEGT. Trimming took 5 bases from V and 0 from J; bases not matched to a gene: 12. The CDR3 protein is CASSPGTGYDYSGNTIYF. For the CDR3, the DNA is TGTGCCAGCAGTCCCGGGACAGGATATGATTACTCTGGAAACACCATATATTTT.

CDR3 coding DNA: TGTGCCAGTAGTGACGTGACAAGCTACGAGCAGTACTTC. Encoded protein: CASSDVTSYEQYF. The chain couples TRBV19 to TRBJ2-7, with D hard to call. The CDR3 sequence is 13 residues long. Trimming cost V 5 bases and J 3 bases, with 11 bases left between them. Germline CDR1 is LNHDA and CDR2 is SQIVND (reference sequence).

This clone appeared a single time. The chain couples TRBV6-5 to TRBJ1-1, with TRBD1 matching 7 bases. This CDR3 region has 15 residues. Germline-derived CDR1 and CDR2 are MNHEY and SVGAGI. Trimming cost V 0 bases and J 4 bases; bases outside gene matches: 5. CDR3 sequence (DNA): TGTGCCAGCAGTTACTCGAAACAGGGGTTCACTGAAGCTTTCTTT. Protein: CASSYSKQGFTEAFF.

The V and J genes are TRBV19 and TRBJ2-2; the D gene is possibly TRBD2 (8 bases). The CDR3 sequence is 15 residues long. The V gene lost 9 bases and the J gene lost 3 bases, with 17 bases spanning the gap. Germline loops: CDR1 LNHDA, CDR2 SQIVND (reference sequence). The chain's CDR3 is CASDGRGRHTGELFF. The CDR3 coding sequence is TGTGCCAGCGACGGGAGGGGGCGGCACACCGGGGAGCTGTTTTTT. The full variable domain, with the rest looked up from reference TRBV19 and TRBJ2-2, is DGGITQSPKYLFRKEGQNVTLSCEQNLNHDAMYWYRQDPGQGLRLIYYSQIVNDFQKGDIAEGYSVSREKKESFPLTVTSAQKNPTAFYLCASDGRGRHTGELFFGEGSRLTVL.

The rearrangement joins TRBV2 to TRBJ2-1; no reliable D call. V shed 2 bases and J shed 0 bases, with 8 bases lying between them. Germline V gene sequence: CDR1 SNHLY, CDR2 FYNNEI. The CDR3 is made up of 15 amino acids. Here the CDR3 reads CASSEFKLSYNEQFF. CDR3 sequence (DNA): TGTGCCAGCAGTGAATTTAAACTCTCCTACAATGAGCAGTTCTTC.

The chain is built from TRBV18 and TRBJ1-1; no reliable D call. The CDR3 totals 13 residues. V was trimmed by 4 bases and J by 1 base, leaving 7 bases between them. Germline lookup yields CDR1 KGHSH and CDR2 LQKENI. The CDR3 DNA sequence: TGTGCCAGCTCACTCACACAGAACACTGAAGCTTTCTTT. Translation: CASSLTQNTEAFF.

The V and J genes are TRBV6-1 and TRBJ2-7, with D possibly TRBD2 on 5 matching bases. Trimming removed 0 bases at V and 3 bases at J, with 15 bases between. CDR3 length: 16 residues. Germline V gene data show CDR1 as MNHNS and CDR2 as SASEGT. The DNA of the CDR3 is TGTGCCAGCAGTGAAGCGCTGAGGGCTCCGAACTACGAGCAGTACTTC. Amino acid sequence: CASSEALRAPNYEQYF.

As for this clone: Because the CDR3's place on the DNA is in doubt, the DNA is left out and the CDR3 is given as listed by TCRdb. The chain carries TRBV9 and TRBJ2-4; the listed D gene, TRBD1, was not tested against the DNA. CDR1 is SGDLS, CDR2 YYNGEE, per germline. Both ends counted, the CDR3 spans 12 residues. The CDR3 sequence: CASSVGQGARYF.

The CDR3 is CASSQGLAGGLNEQFF. The CDR3 DNA reads as TGTGCCAGCAGCCAAGGACTAGCGGGGGGGCTTAATGAGCAGTTCTTC. The V call is TRBV11-1, the J call TRBJ2-1, with TRBD2 matching 15 bases. The junction had 6 bases not matched to a gene; V was cut back by 5 bases and J by 7 bases. This CDR3 is 16 amino acids long. Germline-derived CDR1 and CDR2 are SGHAT and FQDESV (reference sequence).

The chain has TRBV13 and TRBJ2-1; perhaps TRBD1 as D (5 bases). The germline CDR1 and CDR2 sequences are PRHDT and FYEKMQ (reference sequence). The CDR3 is 16 residues long. V lost 0 bases and J lost 4, with 13 bases in between. The DNA of the CDR3 is TGTGCCAGCAGCTTAGGGCATCGGACACGGTACAATGAGCAGTTCTTC. Translating it yields CASSLGHRTRYNEQFF.